Sequencing of this TCR beta chain was carried out in a study of cytomegalovirus exposure and HLA in healthy donors. As concerns this clone: Its specificity is not known.

Findings and caveats of the study: Reports indicated that the classifier achieved high specificity and sensitivity in diagnosing cytomegalovirus status. A later analysis appeared to link common viral pathogens to several of the most significant clusters.

This CDR3 has 13 amino acids. Germline lookup yields CDR1 MNHEY and CDR2 SMNVEV (reference sequence). Trimming left V 3 bases short and J 2 bases short, with 7 bases between. 13 Jbeta primers and 60 Vbeta primers were used for the PCR. As processed by the authors: Approximately 9.9 million shared chains were among the about 80 million unique TCR beta chains that a later analysis counted. Produced via immunoSEQ multiplex PCR; TCRdb's table is partial and in-frame only. V and J calls and clone size are those listed in that table; D and trimming were worked out from the DNA. The sample includes around 80,000 clones, about 68% of them seen just once.

This chain links TRBV27 with TRBJ1-2, with a weak D call TRBD1 (5 bases). The origin of this receptor is a man between 40 and 49 years old in good health and CMV-seropositive. The specimen sequenced was PBMCs. CDR3 sequence: CASSLTENYGYTF. The DNA of the CDR3 is TGTGCCAGCAGTTTGACAGAGAACTATGGCTACACCTTC.